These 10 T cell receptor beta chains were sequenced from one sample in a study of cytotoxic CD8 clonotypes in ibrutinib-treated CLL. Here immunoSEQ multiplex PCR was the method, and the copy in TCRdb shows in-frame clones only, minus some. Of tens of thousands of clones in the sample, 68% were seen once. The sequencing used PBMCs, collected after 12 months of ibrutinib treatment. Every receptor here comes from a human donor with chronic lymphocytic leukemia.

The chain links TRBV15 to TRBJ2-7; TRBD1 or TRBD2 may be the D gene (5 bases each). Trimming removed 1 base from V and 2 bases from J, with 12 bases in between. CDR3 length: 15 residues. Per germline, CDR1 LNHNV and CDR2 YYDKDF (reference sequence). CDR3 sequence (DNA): TGTGCCACCAGCAGAGGTACGGGGACGGCCTACGAGCAGTACTTC. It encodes CATSRGTGTAYEQYF.

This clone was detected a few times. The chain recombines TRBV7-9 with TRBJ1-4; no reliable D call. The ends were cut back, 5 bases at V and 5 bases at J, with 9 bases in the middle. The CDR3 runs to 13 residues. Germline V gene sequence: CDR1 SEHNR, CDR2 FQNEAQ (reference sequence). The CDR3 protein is CASSKNPNEKLFF. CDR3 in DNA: TGTGCCAGCAGCAAGAACCCAAATGAAAAACTGTTTTTT.

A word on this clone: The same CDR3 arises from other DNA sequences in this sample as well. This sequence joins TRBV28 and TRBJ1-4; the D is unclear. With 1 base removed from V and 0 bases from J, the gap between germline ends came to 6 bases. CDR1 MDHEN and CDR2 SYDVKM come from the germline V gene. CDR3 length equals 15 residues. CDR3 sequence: CASSLSGATNEKLFF. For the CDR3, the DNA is TGTGCCAGCAGTTTATCGGGTGCAACTAATGAAAAACTGTTTTTT.

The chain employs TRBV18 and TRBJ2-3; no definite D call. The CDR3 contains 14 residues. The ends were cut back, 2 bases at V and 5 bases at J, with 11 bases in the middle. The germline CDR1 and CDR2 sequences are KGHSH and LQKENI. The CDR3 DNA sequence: TGTGCCAGCTCACCAAGGGCGGATAGAGATACGCAGTATTTT. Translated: CASSPRADRDTQYF.

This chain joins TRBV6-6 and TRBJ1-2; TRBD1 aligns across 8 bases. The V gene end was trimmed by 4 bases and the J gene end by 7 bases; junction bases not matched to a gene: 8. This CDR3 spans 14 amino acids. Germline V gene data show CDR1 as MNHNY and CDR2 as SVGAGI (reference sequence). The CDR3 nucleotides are TGTGCCAGCAGTTCCCAGGGGGCAGTGGTTGGCTACACCTTC. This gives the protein CASSSQGAVVGYTF.

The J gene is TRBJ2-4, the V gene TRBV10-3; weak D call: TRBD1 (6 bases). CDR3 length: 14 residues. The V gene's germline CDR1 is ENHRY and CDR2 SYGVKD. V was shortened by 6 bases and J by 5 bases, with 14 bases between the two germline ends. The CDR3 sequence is CAIREQGNENIQYF. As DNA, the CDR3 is TGTGCCATCAGGGAACAGGGTAACGAAAACATTCAGTACTTC.

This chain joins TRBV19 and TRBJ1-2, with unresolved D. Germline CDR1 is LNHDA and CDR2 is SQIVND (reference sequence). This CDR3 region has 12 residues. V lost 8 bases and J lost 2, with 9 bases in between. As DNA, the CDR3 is TGTGCCAGTCTAGACCAAAACTATGGCTACACCTTC. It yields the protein CASLDQNYGYTF. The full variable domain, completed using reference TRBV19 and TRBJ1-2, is DGGITQSPKYLFRKEGQNVTLSCEQNLNHDAMYWYRQDPGQGLRLIYYSQIVNDFQKGDIAEGYSVSREKKESFPLTVTSAQKNPTAFYLCASLDQNYGYTFGSGTRLTVV.

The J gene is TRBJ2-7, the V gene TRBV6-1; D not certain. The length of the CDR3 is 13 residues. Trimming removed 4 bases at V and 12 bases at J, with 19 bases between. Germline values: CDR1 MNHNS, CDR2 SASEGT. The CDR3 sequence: CASSAVTTSQPYF. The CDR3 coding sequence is TGTGCCAGCAGTGCAGTGACAACCTCCCAGCCGTACTTC.

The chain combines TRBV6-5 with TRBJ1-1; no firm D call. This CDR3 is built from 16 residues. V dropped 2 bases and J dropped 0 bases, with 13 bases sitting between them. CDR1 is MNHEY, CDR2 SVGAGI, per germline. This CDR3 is CASSYGPWGMNTEAFF. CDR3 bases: TGTGCCAGCAGTTACGGGCCTTGGGGAATGAACACTGAAGCTTTCTTT.

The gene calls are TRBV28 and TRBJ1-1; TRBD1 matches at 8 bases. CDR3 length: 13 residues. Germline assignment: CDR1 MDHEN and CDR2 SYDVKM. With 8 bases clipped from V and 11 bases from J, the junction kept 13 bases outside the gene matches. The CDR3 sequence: CASDGVRGREAFF. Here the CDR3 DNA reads TGTGCCAGCGATGGAGTCAGGGGGCGCGAGGCTTTCTTT.